This TCR beta chain stems from a study of early T cells in non-severe SARS-CoV-2 infection. J was trimmed by 9 bases and V by 1 base; bases with no gene match: 3. Germline CDR1 is GTSNPN and CDR2 is SVGIG (reference sequence). The CDR3 is made up of 12 amino acids. This clonotype was found many times. TCRdb re-called the 5' RACE reads with MiXCR, one entry per CDR3 protein. The data contain roughly 29,000 distinct CDR3 sequences, 4.5% of them singletons. The TCR originated in an adult who was a healthcare worker with PCR-confirmed SARS-CoV-2 infection or an uninfected control (not recorded which). What was sequenced was whole blood. The chain links TRBV30 to TRBJ2-3, with 8 bases fitting TRBD2. The CDR3 DNA sequence: TGTGCCTGGAGTGGGACTAGCCAAACGCAGTATTTT. It yields the protein CAWSGTSQTQYF.